The subject of this entry is one T cell receptor (beta chain). The PCR had 60 Vbeta and 13 Jbeta primers. Only in-frame clones appear in the TCRdb table, and some are missing; sequencing was by immunoSEQ multiplex PCR. The sample shows 150,000 to 200,000 clones, 65% to 85% of them seen only once. The ends were cut back, 4 bases at V and 0 bases at J, with 13 bases in the middle. Germline-derived CDR1 and CDR2 are MNHEY and SVGAGI. This CDR3 is 15 amino acids long. The sample is drawn from a study of cytomegalovirus exposure and HLA in healthy donors. The receptor's source is a man in his 60s in good health and CMV-seronegative. V is TRBV6-5 and J is TRBJ2-7; D is perhaps TRBD1 (7 bases). Sequencing used PBMCs. This CDR3 reads CASSFDRDFSYEQYF. The CDR3 nucleotides are TGTGCCAGCAGTTTCGACAGGGACTTCTCCTACGAGCAGTACTTC.